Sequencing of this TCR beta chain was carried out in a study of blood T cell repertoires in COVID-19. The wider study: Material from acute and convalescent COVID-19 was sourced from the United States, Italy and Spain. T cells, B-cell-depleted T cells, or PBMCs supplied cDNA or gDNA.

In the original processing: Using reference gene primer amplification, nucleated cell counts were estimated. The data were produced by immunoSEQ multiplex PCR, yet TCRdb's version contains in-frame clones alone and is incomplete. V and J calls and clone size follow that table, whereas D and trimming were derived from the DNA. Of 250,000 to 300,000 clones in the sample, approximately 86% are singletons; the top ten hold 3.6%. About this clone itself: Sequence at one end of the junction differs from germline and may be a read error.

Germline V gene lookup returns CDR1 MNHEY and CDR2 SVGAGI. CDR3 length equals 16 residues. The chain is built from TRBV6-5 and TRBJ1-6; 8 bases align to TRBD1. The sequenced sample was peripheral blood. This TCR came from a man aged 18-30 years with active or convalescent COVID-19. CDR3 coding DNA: TGTGCCAGCGGTTACGGACAGGGTCAAAGGAATTCACCCCTCCACTTT. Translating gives CASGYGQGQRNSPLHF.